One sample yielded the 23 T cell receptor beta chains listed below, sequenced in a study of blood T cell repertoires in COVID-19. Only in-frame clones appear in the TCRdb table, and some are missing; sequencing was by immunoSEQ multiplex PCR. Found here are about 100,000 clones, less than 90% of them singletons; the top ten hold approximately 7.3%. The sample was peripheral blood. These receptor sequences come from a man aged 30 to 45 in a cohort sampled during active COVID-19.

This sequence joins TRBV7-2 and TRBJ2-1; 10 bases agree with TRBD2. The CDR3 extends over 16 amino acids. V shed 0 bases and J 6 bases; nucleotides not matched to a gene: 5. Germline V gene sequence: CDR1 SGHTA, CDR2 FQGNSA. The CDR3 is CASSLATKRGGNEQFF. The CDR3, as DNA: TGTGCCAGCAGCTTAGCCACCAAGCGGGGGGGCAATGAGCAGTTCTTC.

This chain connects TRBV2 to TRBJ1-2, with D perhaps TRBD1 (6 bases). CDR3 length equals 13 residues. Germline CDR1 SNHLY, CDR2 FYNNEI. The V and J ends lost 7 bases and 8 bases respectively, with 17 bases between them. CDR3 nucleotide sequence: TGTGCCAGCATGGGGCAGGGGCAGAGGGGCTACACCTTC. Protein: CASMGQGQRGYTF. Combining the CDR3 with reference TRBV2 and TRBJ1-2 gives the whole variable domain EPEVTQTPSHQVTQMGQEVILRCVPISNHLYFYWYRQILGQKVEFLVSFYNNEISEKSEIFDDQFSVERPDGSNFTLKIRSTKLEDSAMYFCASMGQGQRGYTFGSGTRLTVV.

The rearrangement joins TRBV6-5 to TRBJ2-7, with D possibly TRBD1 on 6 matching bases. The length of the CDR3 is 13 residues. The V and J ends lost 8 bases and 2 bases respectively, with 13 bases between them. The germline CDR1 and CDR2 sequences are MNHEY and SVGAGI. For the CDR3, the DNA is TGTGCCAGCTTTACCAGGGGAACCTACGAGCAGTACTTC. This translates into CASFTRGTYEQYF.

The chain combines TRBV6-5 with TRBJ2-7, with 9 bases aligning to TRBD1. The ends lost 7 bases at V and 4 bases at J; junction bases unmatched: 11. This CDR3 spans 15 amino acids. Germline values: CDR1 MNHEY, CDR2 SVGAGI. The CDR3 reads CASIRQQGAGYEQYF. The CDR3 nucleotides read TGTGCCAGCATCCGACAACAGGGGGCAGGGTACGAGCAGTACTTC.

The rearrangement uses TRBV7-8 and TRBJ2-7; D is unclear. The germline V gene has CDR1 SGHVS and CDR2 FQNEAQ. The ends were cut back, 5 bases at V and 5 bases at J, with 10 bases in the middle. CDR3 length: 12 residues. CDR3 protein: CASSPSINEQYF. The CDR3 DNA reads TGTGCCAGCAGCCCATCTATAAACGAGCAGTACTTC.

The chain has TRBV27 and TRBJ1-6; maybe TRBD1 (6 bases). Trimming removed 6 bases at V and 2 bases at J, with 11 bases between. The length of the CDR3 is 15 residues. Germline-derived CDR1 and CDR2 are MNHEY and SMNVEV (reference sequence). In nucleotides, the CDR3 is TGTGCCAGCAGCCTCAGGGACACCTATAATTCACCCCTCCACTTT. Amino acids: CASSLRDTYNSPLHF.

The V call is TRBV9, the J call TRBJ2-2, with D uncertain. V was trimmed by 7 bases and J by 1 base, leaving 11 bases between them. Germline CDR1 is SGDLS and CDR2 is YYNGEE. This CDR3 is 14 amino acids long. This chain's CDR3 is CASRLSGNTGELFF. The CDR3 nucleotides are TGTGCCAGCCGCCTCTCAGGGAACACCGGGGAGCTGTTTTTT.

This clone was seen more than once but under ten times. The chain employs TRBV5-1 and TRBJ2-7; TRBD1 matches at 12 bases. The germline gives CDR1 SGHRS, CDR2 YFSETQ. CDR3 length: 15 residues. After removal of 3 bases from V and 7 bases from J, the junction contained 8 bases not matched to a gene. The chain's CDR3 is CASSSTGTGGWEQYF. The DNA for the CDR3 is TGCGCCAGCAGCTCGACCGGGACAGGGGGCTGGGAGCAGTACTTC.

The chain employs TRBV14 and TRBJ2-3; 9 bases align to TRBD1. Germline loops: CDR1 SGHDN, CDR2 FVKESK. Losses at the gene ends were 1 base for V and 7 bases for J; bases not matched to a gene: 9. The CDR3 is 16 amino acids. CDR3: CASSQGRGQGVYTQYF. The CDR3 DNA reads as TGTGCCAGCAGCCAAGGGAGGGGACAGGGTGTATATACGCAGTATTTT.

V and J are TRBV2 and TRBJ2-7, with D maybe TRBD2 (5 bases). V was pared by 6 bases and J by 6 bases, with 6 bases between. Germline CDR1 is SNHLY and CDR2 is FYNNEI. The CDR3 totals 10 residues. The CDR3 sequence: CASRLGEQYF. The CDR3 DNA reads as TGTGCCAGCAGACTAGGCGAGCAGTACTTC.

The chain recombines TRBV30 with TRBJ1-1; D gene uncertain. With 2 bases removed from V and 1 base from J, the gap between germline ends came to 8 bases. In germline, CDR1 is GTSNPN, CDR2 SVGIG (reference sequence). CDR3 size: 13 residues. In DNA form, the CDR3 reads TGTGCCTGGAGTCGGTCATGGAACACTGAAGCTTTCTTT. Protein: CAWSRSWNTEAFF.

The rearrangement links TRBV28 to TRBJ1-4; perhaps TRBD1 as D (6 bases). V was shortened by 3 bases and J by 5 bases, with 10 bases between the two germline ends. CDR3 length: 14 residues. In germline, CDR1 is MDHEN, CDR2 SYDVKM. CDR3 nucleotide sequence: TGTGCCAGCAGTTTCAGGGGTCTCAATGAAAAACTGTTTTTT. Protein: CASSFRGLNEKLFF.

The gene calls are TRBV5-1 and TRBJ2-3; 10 bases map to TRBD2. The CDR3 is made up of 15 amino acids. CDR1 SGHRS and CDR2 YFSETQ come from the germline V gene. The junction had 4 bases not matched to a gene; V was cut back by 2 bases and J by 4 bases. CDR3 in DNA: TGCGCCAGCAGCTTCCTGGGGACTAGCGCAGATACGCAGTATTTT. It codes for CASSFLGTSADTQYF.

The V call is TRBV9, the J call TRBJ1-4; 12 positions match TRBD1. The germline V gene has CDR1 SGDLS and CDR2 YYNGEE. Trimming took 5 bases from V and 8 from J; bases not matched to a gene: 10. This CDR3 contains 16 residues. The CDR3 reads CASSTGQGAAGEKLFF. CDR3 coding DNA: TGTGCCAGCAGTACGGGACAGGGGGCCGCGGGGGAAAAACTGTTTTTT.

The V and J genes are TRBV3-1 (or the pseudogene TRBV3-2) and TRBJ1-1, with no clear D. The CDR3 spans 17 residues. Trimming removed 3 bases from V and 0 bases from J, with 17 bases in between. In germline, CDR1 is LGHDT, CDR2 YNNKEL (reference sequence). For the CDR3, the DNA is TGTGCCAGCAGCCACGAGCCGGGGTACAAGTTGAACACTGAAGCTTTCTTT. Residues: CASSHEPGYKLNTEAFF.

The chain joins TRBV29-1 to TRBJ1-1; D not certain. V shed 3 bases and J shed 2 bases, with 10 bases lying between them. This CDR3 has 13 residues. Germline V CDR1 and CDR2: SQVTM, ANQGSEA. In DNA, the CDR3 is TGCAGCGTTGAGAGAACTCAAAACACTGAAGCTTTCTTT. The encoded protein is CSVERTQNTEAFF.

This sequence joins TRBV27 and TRBJ2-7, with 10 positions matching TRBD1. The CDR3 spans 15 residues. Germline CDR1 MNHEY, CDR2 SMNVEV (reference sequence). With V trimmed by 6 bases and J by 7 bases, 12 bases remained unmatched. As DNA, the CDR3 is TGTGCCAGCAGCTCAGCCGGGACAGGGGAGTGGGAGCAGTACTTC. Residues: CASSSAGTGEWEQYF.

The chain joins TRBV2 to TRBJ1-6; a weak D match, TRBD1 (5 bases). V was shortened by 6 bases and J by 3 bases, with 12 bases between the two germline ends. There are 15 residues in the CDR3. CDR1 SNHLY and CDR2 FYNNEI come from the germline V gene. The CDR3 loop is CASSTTGDYNSPLHF. The CDR3 DNA reads TGTGCCAGCAGCACCACAGGAGACTATAATTCACCCCTCCACTTT.

This chain uses TRBV27 with TRBJ2-7; 13 bases line up with TRBD2. With V trimmed by 6 bases and J by 7 bases, 15 bases remained unmatched. The germline CDR1 and CDR2 sequences are MNHEY and SMNVEV (reference sequence). This CDR3 is built from 17 residues. CDR3 protein: CASSFIGTSGGAGEQYF. CDR3 coding DNA: TGTGCCAGCAGCTTTATTGGAACTAGCGGGGGGGCGGGTGAGCAGTACTTC.

The chain recombines TRBV7-6 with TRBJ2-7; possibly TRBD2 for D (7 bases). CDR3 length equals 16 residues. The ends were cut back, 2 bases at V and 2 bases at J, with 16 bases in the middle. Per germline, CDR1 SGHVS and CDR2 FNYEAQ. CDR3 residues: CASSLRRGGKTYEQYF. CDR3 DNA sequence: TGTGCCAGCAGCTTAAGGAGGGGGGGGAAAACCTACGAGCAGTACTTC.

The chain joins TRBV2 to TRBJ2-2; 11 positions agree with TRBD1. V was pared by 6 bases and J by 6 bases, with 15 bases of the junction left unmatched. This CDR3 contains 18 residues. Germline assignment: CDR1 SNHLY and CDR2 FYNNEI. The CDR3, as DNA: TGTGCCAGCAGAAGACGAGCCGGACAGGGGGCTCTGGCCGGGGAGCTGTTTTTT. Translating it yields CASRRRAGQGALAGELFF.

V usage is TRBV11-2 and J usage is TRBJ1-2, with D unclear. CDR3 length: 15 amino acids. Germline loops: CDR1 SGHAT, CDR2 FQNNGV. Trimming removed 1 base from V and 5 bases from J, with 14 bases in between. CDR3 nucleotide sequence: TGTGCCAGCAGCTTAGGCCAGGCGCCCCTTTATGGCTACACCTTC. Amino acid sequence: CASSLGQAPLYGYTF.

The J gene is TRBJ2-2, the V gene TRBV7-9, with TRBD1 matching 9 bases. Germline trimming cut 3 bases from V and 1 base from J; bases unmatched to any gene: 0. Germline V gene data show CDR1 as SEHNR and CDR2 as FQNEAQ (reference sequence). The CDR3 is 15 residues long. CDR3 in amino acids: CASSLGQGNTGELFF. The CDR3 DNA follows: TGTGCCAGCAGCTTGGGACAGGGGAACACCGGGGAGCTGTTTTTT.